A selection of T cell receptor beta chains follows, all from one sample in a study of Ad26.COV2.S vaccination and SARS-CoV-2 variants. Generated by immunoSEQ multiplex PCR, the TCRdb table keeps only in-frame clones and is missing some. The data show some 290,000 clones, with about 82% seen just once and roughly 2.1% held by the top ten. The sample here was peripheral blood, taken in a trial of Ad26.COV2.S vaccine versus placebo. Receptor source: a person aged 18 to 59 who received the Ad26.COV2.S COVID-19 vaccine or a placebo. Both conserved end residues are part of each CDR3. D genes are given only for firm matches. Clone size is not always given. Where it is, it says once, few, many or a class for expanded clones.

abundance: -
d_gene: -
v_gene: TRBV11-2
j_gene: TRBJ1-2
CDR3nt: TGTGCCAGCAGCTTAGTCCTAACAACTAACTATGGCTACACCTTC
CDR3aa: CASSLVLTTNYGYTF

abundance: -
d_gene: -
v_gene: TRBV7-9
j_gene: TRBJ1-2
CDR3nt: TGTGCCAGCAGCTTATATTCGCGAGAGGACCACTATGGCTACACCTTC
CDR3aa: CASSLYSREDHYGYTF

abundance: -
d_gene: -
v_gene: TRBV5-1
j_gene: TRBJ1-4
CDR3nt: TGCGCCAGCAGCTTTGGGTTAGGAGAAAAACTGTTTTTT
CDR3aa: CASSFGLGEKLFF

abundance: -
d_gene: -
v_gene: TRBV4-3
j_gene: TRBJ2-1
CDR3nt: TGCGCCAGCAGCCAAGATAGGGGAAGCTCCTACAATGAGCAGTTCTTC
CDR3aa: CASSQDRGSSYNEQFF

abundance: -
d_gene: TRBD2
v_gene: TRBV4-1
j_gene: TRBJ2-5
CDR3nt: TGCGCCAGCAGCCAAAAAGCGGGGTGGGAGACCCAGTACTTC
CDR3aa: CASSQKAGWETQYF

abundance: once
d_gene: -
v_gene: TRBV7-2
j_gene: TRBJ1-5
CDR3nt: TGTGCCAGCAGCCGGAGGTGGGGCGGGCAGCCCCAGCATTTT
CDR3aa: CASSRRWGGQPQHF

abundance: -
d_gene: -
v_gene: TRBV5-1
j_gene: TRBJ2-7
CDR3nt: TGCGCCAGCAGCTTAGAAGGCATTCCGAAGCAGTACTTC
CDR3aa: CASSLEGIPKQYF

abundance: -
d_gene: -
v_gene: TRBV29-1
j_gene: TRBJ2-3
CDR3nt: TGCAGCGTTGAAGGGTTATGGGGGGGCACAGATACGCAGTATTTT
CDR3aa: CSVEGLWGGTDTQYF

abundance: -
d_gene: -
v_gene: TRBV4-2
j_gene: TRBJ1-3
CDR3nt: TGTGCCAGCAGCCAAGGAGGTCACAACTCTGGAAACACCATATATTTT
CDR3aa: CASSQGGHNSGNTIYF

abundance: once
d_gene: -
v_gene: TRBV7-2
j_gene: TRBJ2-3
CDR3nt: TGTGCCAGCAGCTCAGTGGGTGGGGATACGCAGTATTTT
CDR3aa: CASSSVGGDTQYF

abundance: few
d_gene: -
v_gene: TRBV6-5
j_gene: TRBJ2-7
CDR3nt: TGTGCCAGCAGTACCTATAAAAAGGTCTCCTACGAGCAGTACTTC
CDR3aa: CASSTYKKVSYEQYF

abundance: -
d_gene: TRBD1
v_gene: TRBV11-2
j_gene: TRBJ2-1
CDR3nt: TGTGCCAGCAGCTTGGGACAGAGCTCCTACAATGAGCAGTTCTTC
CDR3aa: CASSLGQSSYNEQFF

abundance: -
d_gene: -
v_gene: TRBV5-6
j_gene: TRBJ2-7
CDR3nt: TGTGCCAGCAGCTTAGACAGATCCTACGAGCAGTACTTC
CDR3aa: CASSLDRSYEQYF

abundance: -
d_gene: TRBD1
v_gene: TRBV9
j_gene: TRBJ1-1
CDR3nt: TGTGCCAGCAGCGTAGGCAGGGGGGTGAACACTGAAGCTTTCTTT
CDR3aa: CASSVGRGVNTEAFF

abundance: -
d_gene: -
v_gene: TRBV5-4
j_gene: TRBJ2-3
CDR3nt: TGTGCCAGCAGCTTGGAGAGGCGGTCCGGGAATACGCAGTATTTT
CDR3aa: CASSLERRSGNTQYF

abundance: -
d_gene: TRBD1
v_gene: TRBV18
j_gene: TRBJ1-4
CDR3nt: TGTGCCAGCTCGTACTTTCGACAGGGGGGCGAAAAACTGTTTTTT
CDR3aa: CASSYFRQGGEKLFF

abundance: -
d_gene: -
v_gene: TRBV18
j_gene: TRBJ1-4
CDR3nt: TGTGCCAGCTCACCACTGGGAGGCGAAAAACTGTTTTTT
CDR3aa: CASSPLGGEKLFF

abundance: -
d_gene: -
v_gene: TRBV4-1
j_gene: TRBJ1-5
CDR3nt: TGCGCCAGCAGCCAGACACCCGAGGGGGGGAGATATCAGCCCCAGCATTTT
CDR3aa: CASSQTPEGGRYQPQHF

abundance: -
d_gene: -
v_gene: TRBV7-2
j_gene: TRBJ1-1
CDR3nt: TGTGCCAGCAGCTTAGTTTGGGGAGGGAACACTGAAGCTTTCTTT
CDR3aa: CASSLVWGGNTEAFF

abundance: few
d_gene: -
v_gene: TRBV5-5
j_gene: TRBJ1-5
CDR3nt: TGTGCCAGCAGCTCGGAGGCGAATCAGCCCCAGCATTTT
CDR3aa: CASSSEANQPQHF

abundance: few
d_gene: -
v_gene: TRBV10-3
j_gene: TRBJ1-1
CDR3nt: TGTGCCATCAGTGACCGTGTGAACACTGAAGCTTTCTTT
CDR3aa: CAISDRVNTEAFF

abundance: -
d_gene: -
v_gene: TRBV18
j_gene: TRBJ2-2
CDR3nt: TGTGCCAGCTCACCAACCCCCGGCACCGGGGAGCTGTTTTTT
CDR3aa: CASSPTPGTGELFF

abundance: once
d_gene: -
v_gene: TRBV10-3
j_gene: TRBJ1-2
CDR3nt: TGTGCCATCAGTGAACCGGGGGCTATGGAGGGCTACACCTTC
CDR3aa: CAISEPGAMEGYTF

abundance: few
d_gene: TRBD1
v_gene: TRBV7-2
j_gene: TRBJ2-1
CDR3nt: TGTGCCAGCCCGACAGGGAAGGGTTACAATGAGCAGTTCTTC
CDR3aa: CASPTGKGYNEQFF

abundance: -
d_gene: -
v_gene: TRBV5-1
j_gene: TRBJ2-7
CDR3nt: TGCGCCAGCAGCTTGACCGGGGACACCACCTACGAGCAGTACTTC
CDR3aa: CASSLTGDTTYEQYF

abundance: -
d_gene: -
v_gene: TRBV6-5
j_gene: TRBJ1-2
CDR3nt: TGTGCCAGCAGGATGTGGACGGGGAGGGATGGCTACACCTTC
CDR3aa: CASRMWTGRDGYTF

abundance: -
d_gene: -
v_gene: TRBV2
j_gene: TRBJ2-1
CDR3nt: TGTGCCAGCAGTGAACAGGGGTCTAGTGAGCAGTTCTTC
CDR3aa: CASSEQGSSEQFF

abundance: few
d_gene: TRBD1
v_gene: TRBV19
j_gene: TRBJ2-2
CDR3nt: TGTGCCAGTAATCAGAGGGGGCTGAACACCGGGGAGCTGTTTTTT
CDR3aa: CASNQRGLNTGELFF

abundance: -
d_gene: -
v_gene: TRBV7-8
j_gene: TRBJ1-2
CDR3nt: TGTGCCAGCAGCTCCGGGGCGGATGGCTACACCTTC
CDR3aa: CASSSGADGYTF

abundance: few
d_gene: TRBD1
v_gene: TRBV30
j_gene: TRBJ2-2
CDR3nt: TGTGCCTCCGCCAGGGGGCGAACCGGGGAGCTGTTTTTT
CDR3aa: CASARGRTGELFF

abundance: -
d_gene: TRBD2
v_gene: TRBV6-4
j_gene: TRBJ2-1
CDR3nt: TGTGCCAGCAGGATGCGGGGGGCCGGGGATGAGCAGTTCTTC
CDR3aa: CASRMRGAGDEQFF

abundance: -
d_gene: -
v_gene: TRBV4-3
j_gene: TRBJ1-4
CDR3nt: TGCGCCAGCAGCCAAGTTTATCCGGTCATACAGTTTAATGAAAAACTGTTTTTT
CDR3aa: CASSQVYPVIQFNEKLFF

abundance: -
d_gene: TRBD1
v_gene: TRBV11-1
j_gene: TRBJ2-2
CDR3nt: TGTGCCAGCAGCAGCCGACAGGGGCACACCGGGGAGCTGTTTTTT
CDR3aa: CASSSRQGHTGELFF

abundance: -
d_gene: TRBD1
v_gene: TRBV27
j_gene: TRBJ1-1
CDR3nt: TGTGCCAGCAGGCCACAGGGGTCAGGCACTGAAGCTTTCTTT
CDR3aa: CASRPQGSGTEAFF

abundance: -
d_gene: TRBD1
v_gene: TRBV3-1/TRBV3-2
j_gene: TRBJ1-1
CDR3nt: TGTGCCAGCAGACAGGGGCAAGGCACTGAAGCTTTCTTT
CDR3aa: CASRQGQGTEAFF

abundance: -
d_gene: -
v_gene: TRBV9
j_gene: TRBJ1-1
CDR3nt: TGTGCCAGCAGCGTAGTACTGAACACTGAAGCTTTCTTT
CDR3aa: CASSVVLNTEAFF

abundance: -
d_gene: -
v_gene: TRBV6-4
j_gene: TRBJ1-1
CDR3nt: TGTGCCAGCAGTGCGACGGACGGGAACACTGAAGCTTTCTTT
CDR3aa: CASSATDGNTEAFF